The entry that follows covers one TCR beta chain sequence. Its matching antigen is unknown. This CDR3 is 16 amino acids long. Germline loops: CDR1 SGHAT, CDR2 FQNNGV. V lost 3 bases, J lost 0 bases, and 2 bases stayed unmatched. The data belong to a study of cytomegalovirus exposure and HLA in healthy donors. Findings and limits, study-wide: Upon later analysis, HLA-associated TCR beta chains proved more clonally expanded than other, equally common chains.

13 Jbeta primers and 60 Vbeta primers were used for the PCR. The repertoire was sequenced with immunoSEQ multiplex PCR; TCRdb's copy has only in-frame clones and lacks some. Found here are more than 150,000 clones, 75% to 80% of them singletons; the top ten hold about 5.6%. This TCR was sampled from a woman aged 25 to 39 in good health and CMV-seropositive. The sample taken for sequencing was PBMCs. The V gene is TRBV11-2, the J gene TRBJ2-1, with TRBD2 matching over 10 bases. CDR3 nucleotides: TGTGCCAGCAGCTTTCCTAGCGGGAGCTCCTACAATGAGCAGTTCTTC. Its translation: CASSFPSGSSYNEQFF.